This TCR beta chain was observed in a study of T cell repertoires in cytomegalovirus infection. The V and J ends lost 7 bases and 9 bases, in that order; junction bases with no gene match: 8. Germline assignment: CDR1 SNHLY and CDR2 FYNNEI. CDR3 length equals 15 residues. TCRdb passed the reads through MiXCR, listing each CDR3 protein once. The sample consists of roughly 500,000 distinct CDR3 sequences, 25% to 35% of them appearing once. This clonotype was detected once. Its specificity is not known. This sequence originates from a human donor in good health (CMV status not recorded). Some clones in this sample may be carry-over from other donors' samples. The specimen comprised cultured PBMCs, sampled from culture after CMV antigen stimulation. V usage is TRBV2 and J usage is TRBJ2-1; TRBD2 aligns across 14 bases. CDR3 nucleotides: TGTGCCAGCACCCTGGGACTAGCGGGAGTGGGTGAGCAGTTCTTC. Translating gives CASTLGLAGVGEQFF.